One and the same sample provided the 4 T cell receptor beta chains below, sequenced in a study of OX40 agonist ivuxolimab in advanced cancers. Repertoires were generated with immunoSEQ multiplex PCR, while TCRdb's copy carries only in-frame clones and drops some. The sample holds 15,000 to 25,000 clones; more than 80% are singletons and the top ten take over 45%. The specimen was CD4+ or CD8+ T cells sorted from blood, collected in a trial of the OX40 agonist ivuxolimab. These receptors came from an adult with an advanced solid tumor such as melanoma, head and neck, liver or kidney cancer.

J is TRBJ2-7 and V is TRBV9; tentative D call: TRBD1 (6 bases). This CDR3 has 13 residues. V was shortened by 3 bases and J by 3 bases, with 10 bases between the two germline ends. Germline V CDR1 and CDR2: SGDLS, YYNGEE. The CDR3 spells CASSEGHLYEQYF. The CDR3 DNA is TGTGCCAGCAGCGAGGGACACCTCTACGAGCAGTACTTC.

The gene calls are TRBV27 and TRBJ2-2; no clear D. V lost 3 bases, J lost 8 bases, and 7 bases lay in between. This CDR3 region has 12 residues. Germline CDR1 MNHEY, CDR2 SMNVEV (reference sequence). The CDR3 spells CASSFYSGELFF. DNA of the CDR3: TGTGCCAGCAGTTTCTATTCGGGGGAGCTGTTTTTT.

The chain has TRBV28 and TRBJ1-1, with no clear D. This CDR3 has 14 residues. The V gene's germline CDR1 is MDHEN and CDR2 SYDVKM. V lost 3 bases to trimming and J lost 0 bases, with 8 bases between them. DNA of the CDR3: TGTGCCAGCAGTTTCGGCAGATTGAACACTGAAGCTTTCTTT. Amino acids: CASSFGRLNTEAFF.

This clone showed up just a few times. CDR3 amino acids: CASSFVQGEGSEQYF. CDR3 DNA: TGTGCCAGCAGCTTTGTACAGGGGGAAGGAAGCGAGCAGTACTTC. The gene calls are TRBV7-6 and TRBJ2-7, with 8 bases identical to TRBD1. There are 15 residues in the CDR3. Unmatched junction bases numbered 10, after V lost 3 bases and J lost 6 bases. The germline CDR1 and CDR2 sequences are SGHVS and FNYEAQ.